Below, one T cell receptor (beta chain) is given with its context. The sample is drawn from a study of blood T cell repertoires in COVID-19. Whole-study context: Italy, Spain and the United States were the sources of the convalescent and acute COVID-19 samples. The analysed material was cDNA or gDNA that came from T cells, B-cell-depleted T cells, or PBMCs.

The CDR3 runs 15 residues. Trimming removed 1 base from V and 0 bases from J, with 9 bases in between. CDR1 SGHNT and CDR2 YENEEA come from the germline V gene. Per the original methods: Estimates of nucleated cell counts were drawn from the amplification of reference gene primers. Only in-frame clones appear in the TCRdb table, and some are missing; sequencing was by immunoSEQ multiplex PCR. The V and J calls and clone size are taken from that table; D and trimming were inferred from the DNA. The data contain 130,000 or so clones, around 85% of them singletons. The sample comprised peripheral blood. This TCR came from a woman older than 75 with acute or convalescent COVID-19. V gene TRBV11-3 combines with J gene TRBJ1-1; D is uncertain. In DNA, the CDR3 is TGTGCCAGCAGCTTAGGGGCAGGTGTGAACACTGAAGCTTTCTTT. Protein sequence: CASSLGAGVNTEAFF. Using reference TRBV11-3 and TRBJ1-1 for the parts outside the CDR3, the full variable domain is EAGVVQSPRYKIIEKKQPVAFWCNPISGHNTLYWYLQNLGQGPELLIRYENEEAVDDSQLPKDRFSAERLKGVDSTLKIQPAELGDSAVYLCASSLGAGVNTEAFFGQGTRLTVV.